This is a list of T cell receptor beta chains from one sample in a study of blood T cell repertoires in COVID-19. Produced via immunoSEQ multiplex PCR; TCRdb's table is partial and in-frame only. The table includes about 280,000 clones, 86% detected once. Sample: peripheral blood. Every receptor here comes from a man in his forties with active or convalescent COVID-19. CDR3s include the opening cysteine and the closing phenylalanine or tryptophan. The D gene is left open where the match is weak. Rows may omit the clone size; those that give it use once, few, many or a size class.

d_call | clone_size | j_call | cdr3_length | v_call | cdr3_nt | cdr3_aa
TRBD1 | - | TRBJ2-3 | 16 | TRBV2 | TGTGCCAGCACACGGGGACAGTCGAAAAATACAGATACGCAGTATTTT | CASTRGQSKNTDTQYF
TRBD1 | - | TRBJ1-1 | 13 | TRBV12-3/TRBV12-4 | TGTGCCAGCACCCGGGACAGGGGGGCTGAAGCTTTCTTT | CASTRDRGAEAFF
TRBD1 | - | TRBJ2-2 | 16 | TRBV2 | TGTGCCAGCAGTGAACGGGACAGGGGGGGCACCGGGGAGCTGTTTTTT | CASSERDRGGTGELFF
- | - | TRBJ2-1 | 14 | TRBV11-3 | TGTGCCAGCAGCTTAAGCCGTGTTAACGATGAGCAGTTCTTC | CASSLSRVNDEQFF
TRBD1 | - | TRBJ1-1 | 17 | TRBV18 | TGTGCCAGCTCACCCAGAGGACAGGGAACATCGAACACTGAAGCTTTCTTT | CASSPRGQGTSNTEAFF
- | - | TRBJ1-2 | 13 | TRBV2 | TGTGCCAGCAGTGTACAGGGACCGTATGGCTACACCTTC | CASSVQGPYGYTF
TRBD1 | - | TRBJ1-1 | 18 | TRBV7-9 | TGTGCCAGCAGCTTACTTCCGCAGGGGGTGATTTCATACACTGAAGCTTTCTTT | CASSLLPQGVISYTEAFF
- | - | TRBJ2-1 | 12 | TRBV29-1 | TGCAGCGTTGACAGGGACTACAATGAGCAGTTCTTC | CSVDRDYNEQFF
TRBD1 | - | TRBJ1-1 | 13 | TRBV2 | TGTGCCAGCAGTGGGACAGGGGGAGATGAAGCTTTCTTT | CASSGTGGDEAFF
TRBD1 | - | TRBJ2-7 | 13 | TRBV10-3 | TGTGCCATCAGTGATCCGGACAGGGCCGAGCAGTACTTC | CAISDPDRAEQYF
- | - | TRBJ1-5 | 14 | TRBV27 | TGTGCCAGCTCCGTGGGGCAGCTCAATCAGCCCCAGCATTTT | CASSVGQLNQPQHF
TRBD1 | - | TRBJ1-5 | 16 | TRBV19 | TGTGCCAGTCAAGATCCCCGGGACAGCGTTAATCAGCCCCAGCATTTT | CASQDPRDSVNQPQHF
TRBD2 | - | TRBJ2-7 | 16 | TRBV3-1/TRBV3-2 | TGTGCCAGCAGCTGGGGACTAGCGGGAGCTACCTACGAGCAGTACTTC | CASSWGLAGATYEQYF
- | - | TRBJ2-1 | 12 | TRBV14 | TGTGCCAGCAGCCAACAACTAGCAGTTAAGTTCTTC | CASSQQLAVKFF
TRBD1 | few | TRBJ1-1 | 14 | TRBV19 | TGTGCCAGTAGTACCGACAGGGTTGACACTGAAGCTTTCTTT | CASSTDRVDTEAFF
- | - | TRBJ2-2 | 14 | TRBV7-2 | TGTGCCAGCAGGCCCGGCGGTCGTACCGGGGAGCTGTTTTTT | CASRPGGRTGELFF
- | - | TRBJ1-1 | 14 | TRBV14 | TGTGCCAGCAGCCAAGCCGCAGGGTTCTCGCAGGCTTTCTTT | CASSQAAGFSQAFF
- | - | TRBJ1-2 | 13 | TRBV7-3 | TGTGCCAGCAGCGAGGGTCCTAACTATGGCTACACCTTC | CASSEGPNYGYTF
TRBD2 | - | TRBJ2-3 | 15 | TRBV12-5 | TGTGCTAGTGGTTTGGCCAGGACTAGGACAGATACGCAGTATTTT | CASGLARTRTDTQYF
- | - | TRBJ1-5 | 12 | TRBV5-6 | TGTGCCAGCAGCTCTGGCTCTCAGCCCCAGCATTTT | CASSSGSQPQHF